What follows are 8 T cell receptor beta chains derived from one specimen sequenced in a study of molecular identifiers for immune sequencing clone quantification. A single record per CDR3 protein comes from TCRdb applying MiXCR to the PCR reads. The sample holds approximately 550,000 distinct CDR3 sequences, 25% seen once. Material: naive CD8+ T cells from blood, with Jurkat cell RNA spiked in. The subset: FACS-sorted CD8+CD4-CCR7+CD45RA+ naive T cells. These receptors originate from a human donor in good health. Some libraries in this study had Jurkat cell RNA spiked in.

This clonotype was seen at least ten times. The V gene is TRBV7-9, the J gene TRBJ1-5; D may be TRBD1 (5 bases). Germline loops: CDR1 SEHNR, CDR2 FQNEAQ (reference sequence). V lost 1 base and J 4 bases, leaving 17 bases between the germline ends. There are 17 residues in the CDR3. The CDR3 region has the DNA TGTGCCAGCAGCTTAGGTGTCGGCGAAGCAGGGAATCAGCCCCAGCATTTT. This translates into CASSLGVGEAGNQPQHF.

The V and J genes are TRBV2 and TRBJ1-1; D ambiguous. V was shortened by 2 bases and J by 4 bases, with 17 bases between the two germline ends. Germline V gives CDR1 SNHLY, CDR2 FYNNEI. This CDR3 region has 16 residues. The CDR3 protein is CASSEILIGGSTEAFF. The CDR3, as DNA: TGTGCCAGCAGTGAAATCCTTATCGGCGGGAGCACTGAAGCTTTCTTT.

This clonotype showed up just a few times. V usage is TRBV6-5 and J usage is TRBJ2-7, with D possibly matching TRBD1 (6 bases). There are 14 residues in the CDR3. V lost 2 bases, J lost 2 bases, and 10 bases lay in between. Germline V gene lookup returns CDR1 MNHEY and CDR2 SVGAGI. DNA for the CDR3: TGTGCCAGCAGTTACATGGACAGCACCTACGAGCAGTACTTC. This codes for CASSYMDSTYEQYF.

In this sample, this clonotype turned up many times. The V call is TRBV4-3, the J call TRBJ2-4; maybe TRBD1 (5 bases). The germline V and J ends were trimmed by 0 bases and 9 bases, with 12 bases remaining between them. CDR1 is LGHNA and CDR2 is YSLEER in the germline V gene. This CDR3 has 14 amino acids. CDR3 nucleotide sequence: TGCGCCAGCAGCCAAGATCAGGGCCAGGCCATTCAGTACTTC. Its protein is CASSQDQGQAIQYF.

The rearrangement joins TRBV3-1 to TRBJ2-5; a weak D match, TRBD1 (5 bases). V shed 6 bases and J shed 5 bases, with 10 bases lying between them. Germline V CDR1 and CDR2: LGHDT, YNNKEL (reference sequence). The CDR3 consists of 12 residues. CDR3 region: CASRGLLETQYF. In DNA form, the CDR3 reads TGTGCCAGCAGGGGGCTATTGGAGACCCAGTACTTC.

This CDR3 reads CSASLRLGEQYF. DNA of the CDR3: TGCAGTGCTAGTTTGCGGTTAGGGGAGCAGTACTTC. The rearrangement joins TRBV20-1 to TRBJ2-7; D ambiguous. The germline gives CDR1 DFQATT, CDR2 SNEGSKA (reference sequence). Trimming stripped 3 bases from V and 7 bases from J, with 13 bases between. The CDR3 runs 12 residues.

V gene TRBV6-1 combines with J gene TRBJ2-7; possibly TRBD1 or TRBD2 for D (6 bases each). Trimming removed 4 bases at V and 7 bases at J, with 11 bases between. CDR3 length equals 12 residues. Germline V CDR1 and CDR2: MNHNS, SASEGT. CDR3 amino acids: CASSAGAGEQYF. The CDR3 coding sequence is TGTGCCAGCAGTGCGGGGGCTGGGGAGCAGTACTTC.

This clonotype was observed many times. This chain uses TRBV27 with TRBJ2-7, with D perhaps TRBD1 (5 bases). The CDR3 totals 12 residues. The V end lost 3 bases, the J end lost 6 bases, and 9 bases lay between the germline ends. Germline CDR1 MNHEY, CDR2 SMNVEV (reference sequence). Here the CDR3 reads CASSFSGSEQYF. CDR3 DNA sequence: TGTGCCAGCAGTTTCTCAGGGTCCGAGCAGTACTTC.